This passage covers 3 T cell receptor beta chains from one sample sequenced in a study of cytomegalovirus exposure and HLA in healthy donors. This PCR relied on a set of 60 Vbeta primers and 13 Jbeta primers. Sequenced by immunoSEQ multiplex PCR; TCRdb stores in-frame clones only, minus some. Its table records 140,000 or so clones. The sample comprised PBMCs. These receptors were taken from a male donor in good health and CMV-seronegative.

The J gene is TRBJ2-3, the V gene TRBV15, with D unresolved. Germline V gives CDR1 LNHNV, CDR2 YYDKDF (reference sequence). V was pared by 1 base and J by 3 bases, with 2 bases between. This CDR3 is built from 12 residues. CDR3 nucleotide sequence: TGTGCCACCAGCAGAGCGACAGATACGCAGTATTTT. It codes for CATSRATDTQYF.

The gene calls are TRBV6-1 and TRBJ2-3; 7 nucleotides line up with TRBD1. The CDR3 sequence is 13 residues long. Looked up from germline, CDR1 is MNHNS and CDR2 is SASEGT. Unmatched junction bases numbered 2, after V lost 1 base and J lost 7 bases. CDR3 sequence (DNA): TGTGCCAGCAGTGAAGACAGGGGCCATACGCAGTATTTT. Translated, it gives CASSEDRGHTQYF.

The genes are TRBV7-9 and TRBJ2-3; 10 bases line up with TRBD1. V trimming: 5 bases; J trimming: 3 bases; junction bases outside the gene matches: 8. Germline CDR1 reads SEHNR; CDR2 reads FQNEAQ (reference sequence). CDR3 length equals 16 residues. The CDR3 sequence: CASSPVTGGLTDTQYF. In DNA, the CDR3 is TGTGCCAGCAGCCCGGTGACAGGGGGCCTGACAGATACGCAGTATTTT.